Below, 24 T cell receptor beta chains from the same sample are listed, as sequenced in a study of shared clonotypes between healthy human individuals. Assay: immunoSEQ multiplex PCR; the TCRdb copy retains only in-frame clones and omits some. This table holds approximately 2,000,000 clones, 80% to 95% found once. As defined, naive CD8 cells were CD45RO-negative and positively selected for CCR7, with terminally differentiated effector memory CD45RA+ cells excluded. The sample taken for sequencing was naive CD8+ T cells from PBMCs. These receptors were taken from a man aged 18 to 30 in good health. Some clones in this sample may be carry-over from other donors' samples.

The chain carries TRBV19 and TRBJ2-1; 9 bases are a match to TRBD1. V shed 7 bases, J shed 3 bases, and the junction held 7 bases outside the gene matches. This CDR3 contains 15 residues. The germline gives CDR1 LNHDA, CDR2 SQIVND (reference sequence). CDR3 coding DNA: TGTGCCAGTATGAACCGGGACAGGGTCTACAATGAGCAGTTCTTC. Translating gives CASMNRDRVYNEQFF. Drawing the rest from reference TRBV19 and TRBJ2-1, the complete variable domain is DGGITQSPKYLFRKEGQNVTLSCEQNLNHDAMYWYRQDPGQGLRLIYYSQIVNDFQKGDIAEGYSVSREKKESFPLTVTSAQKNPTAFYLCASMNRDRVYNEQFFGPGTRLTVL.

Remarks on this clone: This specimen includes other DNA sequences encoding the same CDR3. The chain employs TRBV9 and TRBJ2-2, with D unclear. The CDR3 is 13 residues long. The V and J ends lost 0 bases and 8 bases respectively, with 8 bases between them. Germline V gene sequence: CDR1 SGDLS, CDR2 YYNGEE. CDR3 in amino acids: CASSVGQAGELFF. In nucleotides, the CDR3 is TGTGCCAGCAGCGTAGGCCAGGCAGGGGAGCTGTTTTTT.

This chain connects TRBV27 to TRBJ1-5; a weak D match, TRBD1 (5 bases). Germline values: CDR1 MNHEY, CDR2 SMNVEV (reference sequence). The CDR3 sequence is 14 residues long. V was clipped by 10 bases and J by 0 bases, with 13 bases between them. The chain's CDR3 is CATPQENSNQPQHF. The CDR3 coding sequence is TGTGCCACCCCACAGGAGAATAGCAATCAGCCCCAGCATTTT.

Points on this clone: Other DNA sequences within the sample encode an identical CDR3. The rearrangement joins TRBV19 to TRBJ2-7; no clear D gene. V was shortened by 1 base and J by 2 bases, with 9 bases between the two germline ends. CDR1 and CDR2 (germline): LNHDA, SQIVND (reference sequence). This CDR3 spans 14 amino acids. CDR3 loop: CASSIGWGTYEQYF. For the CDR3, the DNA is TGTGCCAGTAGTATAGGTTGGGGTACCTACGAGCAGTACTTC.

This clone was counted once. The chain carries TRBV4-3 and TRBJ2-6; maybe TRBD1 (6 bases). Trimming took off 2 bases at V and 0 bases at J, with 20 bases between the two ends. The CDR3 extends over 20 amino acids. Germline loops: CDR1 LGHNA, CDR2 YSLEER. As DNA, the CDR3 is TGCGCCAGCAGCCAAATATCTACAGGGTTCCCTAGCTCTGGGGCCAACGTCCTGACTTTC. It translates to CASSQISTGFPSSGANVLTF.

The genes are TRBV28 and TRBJ2-1; 9 nucleotides agree with TRBD2. CDR1 and CDR2 (germline): MDHEN, SYDVKM. Trimming took 0 bases from V and 0 from J; bases not matched to a gene: 9. The CDR3 spans 19 residues. The CDR3 spells CASSLWTSGSGSSYNEQFF. CDR3 DNA sequence: TGTGCCAGCAGTTTATGGACTAGCGGTTCCGGGAGCTCCTACAATGAGCAGTTCTTC.

The chain is built from TRBV28 and TRBJ1-6; 8 positions match TRBD1. This CDR3 contains 15 residues. Per germline, CDR1 MDHEN and CDR2 SYDVKM. The trim removed 7 bases at V and 9 bases at J, leaving 11 bases unmatched. In nucleotides, the CDR3 is TGTGCCAGCAATAAATTCCAGGGGGCTAGTTCACCCCTCCACTTT. It encodes CASNKFQGASSPLHF.

This rearrangement joins TRBV27 to TRBJ2-7; TRBD1 is a possible D gene (6 bases). The CDR3 extends over 11 amino acids. Germline CDR1 reads MNHEY; CDR2 reads SMNVEV (reference sequence). The V and J ends lost 7 bases and 7 bases respectively, with 11 bases between them. CDR3 nucleotide sequence: TGTGCCAGCATTGGGGGCGGGGAGCAGTACTTC. It encodes CASIGGGEQYF.

This clone has more than one count but fewer than ten. The chain couples TRBV29-1 to TRBJ1-1; D perhaps matches TRBD1 (5 bases). The ends were cut back, 7 bases at V and 0 bases at J, with 9 bases in the middle. CDR1 is SQVTM, CDR2 ANQGSEA, per germline. The CDR3 has 12 residues. CDR3 sequence reads: CSDQGVNTEAFF. The DNA of the CDR3 is TGCAGCGATCAGGGCGTGAACACTGAAGCTTTCTTT.

CDR3 DNA sequence: TGTGCCAGTAGCTCAACCGGGACAGGGTTACAGCCCCAGCATTTT. It translates to CASSSTGTGLQPQHF. The chain joins TRBV19 to TRBJ1-5; 9 bases match TRBD1. Germline CDR1 reads LNHDA; CDR2 reads SQIVND (reference sequence). CDR3 length: 15 amino acids. Trimming removed 6 bases from V and 7 bases from J; junction bases left unmatched: 10.

The chain combines TRBV7-2 with TRBJ2-1; D possibly corresponds to TRBD1 (6 bases). Trimming left V 1 base short and J 7 bases short, with 11 bases between. Germline loops: CDR1 SGHTA, CDR2 FQGNSA. The CDR3 covers 14 residues. CDR3 protein: CASSLVRGGNEQFF. In DNA form, the CDR3 reads TGTGCCAGCAGCTTAGTCAGGGGTGGGAATGAGCAGTTCTTC.

The rearrangement uses TRBV4-2 and TRBJ2-1; D gene ambiguous. Trimming removed 0 bases at V and 9 bases at J, with 15 bases between. From germline, CDR1 is LGHNA and CDR2 YNFKEQ. This CDR3 has 15 amino acids. In DNA form, the CDR3 reads TGTGCCAGCAGCCAAGAGGTCCGGGCCCCTAGTGAGCAGTTCTTC. It specifies CASSQEVRAPSEQFF.

The rearrangement links TRBV19 to TRBJ2-7, with D unresolved. The V gene's germline CDR1 is LNHDA and CDR2 SQIVND (reference sequence). Trimming left V 1 base short and J 4 bases short, with 8 bases between. This CDR3 contains 13 residues. CDR3 protein: CASSIVLDYEQYF. The CDR3 nucleotides read TGTGCCAGTAGTATAGTCCTGGATTACGAGCAGTACTTC. Using reference TRBV19 and TRBJ2-7 for the parts outside the CDR3, the full variable domain is DGGITQSPKYLFRKEGQNVTLSCEQNLNHDAMYWYRQDPGQGLRLIYYSQIVNDFQKGDIAEGYSVSREKKESFPLTVTSAQKNPTAFYLCASSIVLDYEQYFGPGTRLTVT.

The V call is TRBV5-1, the J call TRBJ2-7, with D perhaps TRBD2 (5 bases). V gave up 0 bases and J gave up 3 bases, with 13 bases separating them. Per germline, CDR1 SGHRS and CDR2 YFSETQ. This CDR3 region has 15 residues. This CDR3 is CASSLEVGESYEQYF. CDR3 nucleotide sequence: TGCGCCAGCAGCTTGGAGGTTGGGGAGAGCTACGAGCAGTACTTC.

The gene calls are TRBV5-4 and TRBJ2-2, with no clear D. CDR3 size: 13 residues. Trimming left V 0 bases short and J 2 bases short, with 2 bases between. From germline, CDR1 is SGHNT and CDR2 YYREEE (reference sequence). The CDR3 bases are TGTGCCAGCAGCTTGGTCAACACCGGGGAGCTGTTTTTT. Amino acids: CASSLVNTGELFF.

V gene TRBV7-9 combines with J gene TRBJ2-3, with 8 nucleotides matching TRBD2. This CDR3 spans 16 amino acids. V shed 5 bases, J shed 3 bases, and the junction held 10 bases outside the gene matches. Germline CDR1 and CDR2: SEHNR and FQNEAQ (reference sequence). The CDR3 region is CASSTIGPGGTDTQYF. The CDR3, as DNA: TGTGCCAGCAGCACAATTGGGCCGGGAGGGACAGATACGCAGTATTTT.

The genes are TRBV6-1 and TRBJ1-4; D may be TRBD1 (6 bases). The CDR3 is made up of 18 amino acids. Trimming pared 1 base from V and 4 bases from J, leaving 19 bases between. CDR1 is MNHNS, CDR2 SASEGT, per germline. The CDR3 DNA follows: TGTGCCAGCAGTGAAGTAAGGGGGTCGAGAAACCTTAATGAAAAACTGTTTTTT. Protein: CASSEVRGSRNLNEKLFF.

This chain connects TRBV5-6 to TRBJ2-7; 8 bases line up with TRBD1. The germline CDR1 and CDR2 sequences are SGHDT and YYEEEE. The junction had 9 bases not matched to a gene; V was cut back by 4 bases and J by 3 bases. CDR3 length: 15 residues. For the CDR3, the DNA is TGTGCCAGCAGCGCATCCGGACAGGGACTCTACGAGCAGTACTTC. Translation gives CASSASGQGLYEQYF.

The CDR3 nucleotides are TGTGCCAGCAGCGTACCCTTCACAGGTCCCACTGAAGCTTTCTTT. It encodes CASSVPFTGPTEAFF. This chain joins TRBV9 and TRBJ1-1, with D possibly being TRBD1 (5 bases). The CDR3 is made up of 15 amino acids. CDR1 SGDLS and CDR2 YYNGEE come from the germline V gene. Trimming left V 1 base short and J 4 bases short, with 14 bases between.

The J gene is TRBJ2-7, the V gene TRBV7-9, with 7 bases lining up with TRBD2. Losses at the gene ends were 4 bases for V and 0 bases for J; bases not matched to a gene: 6. This CDR3 is built from 15 residues. Germline CDR1 and CDR2: SEHNR and FQNEAQ (reference sequence). The CDR3 reads CASSSTSESSYEQYF. CDR3 bases: TGTGCCAGCAGCTCTACTAGCGAGAGCTCCTACGAGCAGTACTTC.

This clone was counted once. V gene TRBV9 combines with J gene TRBJ2-1; 9 positions agree with TRBD2. Per germline, CDR1 SGDLS and CDR2 YYNGEE. The CDR3 is 18 residues long. J gave up 2 bases and V 4 bases, and 13 bases lay outside the gene matches. This CDR3 reads CASSRNPGLALTYNEQFF. DNA of the CDR3: TGTGCCAGCAGCCGTAACCCGGGACTAGCCTTAACCTACAATGAGCAGTTCTTC.

CDR3 region: CASGMGNEQFF. The CDR3 bases are TGTGCCAGCGGGATGGGGAATGAGCAGTTCTTC. J is TRBJ2-1 and V is TRBV4-2; D remains unclear. Germline V gene lookup returns CDR1 LGHNA and CDR2 YNFKEQ. CDR3 length: 11 residues. V lost 8 bases to trimming and J lost 7 bases, with 9 bases between them.

The rearrangement links TRBV19 to TRBJ1-1, with D possibly matching TRBD1 (5 bases). CDR1 and CDR2 (germline): LNHDA, SQIVND (reference sequence). V lost 5 bases, J lost 1 base, and 11 bases lay in between. The CDR3 covers 14 residues. CDR3 nucleotide sequence: TGTGCCAGTAGTGCCGGACATAAGAACACTGAAGCTTTCTTT. It codes for CASSAGHKNTEAFF.

The chain combines TRBV27 with TRBJ2-1, with 7 bases that match TRBD2. Germline assignment: CDR1 MNHEY and CDR2 SMNVEV (reference sequence). Unmatched junction bases numbered 14, after V lost 3 bases and J lost 12 bases. The CDR3 sequence is 15 residues long. The CDR3 coding sequence is TGTGCCAGCAGTTTTGTTAGGGGTTCGGGGGGTTGGCAGTTCTTC. Protein sequence: CASSFVRGSGGWQFF.